These 21 T cell receptor beta chains came from one sample sequenced in a study of tumor-infiltrating lymphocytes in localized non-small cell lung cancer. Clones were read by immunoSEQ multiplex PCR, and TCRdb kept only the in-frame ones, dropping some. This sample yields 11,000 to 15,000 clones, of which around two thirds are seen a single time; 22% belongs to the top ten. Sample: uninvolved lung tissue not adjacent to the tumor. The receptors derive from a human donor with non-small cell lung cancer.

J is TRBJ2-3 and V is TRBV7-9; 12 nucleotides match TRBD2. With V trimmed by 1 base and J by 1 base, 3 bases remained unmatched. Germline-derived CDR1 and CDR2 are SEHNR and FQNEAQ (reference sequence). This CDR3 region has 17 residues. In nucleotides, the CDR3 is TGTGCCAGCAGCTTAGATCTAGCGGGGGGGCGCACAGATACGCAGTATTTT. Encoded protein: CASSLDLAGGRTDTQYF.

This chain links TRBV30 with TRBJ1-6, with TRBD1 matching over 7 bases. This CDR3 is built from 14 residues. Looked up from germline, CDR1 is GTSNPN and CDR2 is SVGIG (reference sequence). CDR3 nucleotides: TGTGCACGAAAGACAGGGCTCGATAATTCACCCCTCCACTTT. Translation gives CARKTGLDNSPLHF. The entire variable domain, with the rest obtained from reference TRBV30 and TRBJ1-6, is as follows: SQTIHQWPATLVQPVGSPLSLECTVEGTSNPNLYWYRQAAGRGLQLLFYSVGIGQISSEVPQNLSASRPQDRQFILSSKKLLLSDSGFYLCARKTGLDNSPLHFGNGTRLTVT.

This clone was detected only a few times. V usage is TRBV19 and J usage is TRBJ1-2; possible D gene TRBD1, 6 bases. CDR1 and CDR2 (germline): LNHDA, SQIVND (reference sequence). V lost 4 bases to trimming and J lost 5 bases, with 11 bases between them. The CDR3 runs 13 residues. The CDR3 DNA follows: TGTGCCAGTAGTAAGGGACACGAGTATGGCTACACCTTC. Protein sequence: CASSKGHEYGYTF.

This rearrangement joins TRBV6-5 to TRBJ1-4, with 8 nucleotides matching TRBD1. CDR3 size: 14 residues. CDR1 and CDR2 (germline): MNHEY, SVGAGI. V was clipped by 7 bases and J by 7 bases; unmatched bases: 8. This CDR3 is CASKDGDRGEKLFF. In DNA form, the CDR3 reads TGTGCCAGCAAGGATGGTGACAGGGGTGAAAAACTGTTTTTT.

V and J are TRBV30 and TRBJ1-2; 9 bases line up with TRBD1. The CDR3 has 12 amino acids. V shed 4 bases and J 8 bases; nucleotides not matched to a gene: 5. Per germline, CDR1 GTSNPN and CDR2 SVGIG (reference sequence). CDR3 region: CAWTTGGVGYTF. DNA of the CDR3: TGTGCCTGGACGACAGGGGGAGTAGGCTACACCTTC.

The rearrangement joins TRBV28 to TRBJ2-7, with D perhaps matching TRBD1 (6 bases). The CDR3 length is 15 residues. Per the germline V gene, CDR1 is MDHEN and CDR2 is SYDVKM. V was cut by 2 bases and J by 2 bases, with 13 bases left in between. The CDR3 nucleotides are TGTGCCAGCAGTTTAAAGGAGGACAGTGCCTACGAGCAGTACTTC. It translates to CASSLKEDSAYEQYF.

J is TRBJ2-7 and V is TRBV18; TRBD2 matches at 12 bases. The V and J ends lost 2 bases and 1 base, in that order; junction bases with no gene match: 9. The germline V gene encodes CDR1 KGHSH and CDR2 LQKENI. This CDR3 is 18 amino acids long. The chain's CDR3 is CASSPGASGRGRSYEQYF. Written as DNA, the CDR3 is TGTGCCAGCTCACCAGGGGCTAGCGGGAGGGGGAGATCCTACGAGCAGTACTTC.

The V call is TRBV6-6, the J call TRBJ2-7; TRBD2 aligns across 9 bases. The CDR3 totals 14 residues. J lost 6 bases, V lost 5 bases, and 8 bases had no gene match. Germline V CDR1 and CDR2: MNHNY, SVGAGI (reference sequence). The CDR3 loop reads CASSGSSGAGEQYF. CDR3 nucleotides: TGTGCCAGCAGTGGTTCTAGCGGGGCGGGCGAGCAGTACTTC.

Only one count was recorded for this clone. The rearrangement links TRBV9 to TRBJ2-7, with a weak D call TRBD1 (5 bases). The germline V gene encodes CDR1 SGDLS and CDR2 YYNGEE. The CDR3 has 16 amino acids. V lost 3 bases and J lost 5, with 21 bases in between. The CDR3, as DNA: TGTGCCAGCAGCGCGAGTCAGGGCCCCCATCGCGACGAGCAGTACTTC. Protein product: CASSASQGPHRDEQYF.

CDR3 sequence: CASSLALNQETQYF. Here the CDR3 DNA reads TGCGCCAGCAGCTTGGCACTTAACCAAGAGACCCAGTACTTC. This chain links TRBV5-1 with TRBJ2-5; D is ambiguous. Germline CDR1 and CDR2: SGHRS and YFSETQ. The CDR3 has 14 amino acids. Trimming took off 0 bases at V and 0 bases at J, with 6 bases between the two ends.

This chain uses TRBV6-6 with TRBJ1-5; possibly TRBD1 for D (6 bases). The CDR3 has 15 residues. Germline V lookup: CDR1 MNHNY, CDR2 SVGAGI (reference sequence). V was shortened by 6 bases and J by 6 bases, with 18 bases between the two germline ends. Here the CDR3 reads CASSPTGRLTQPQHF. Written as DNA, the CDR3 is TGTGCCAGCAGCCCCACAGGGAGGTTGACTCAGCCCCAGCATTTT.

This clone was seen a few times. This chain links TRBV6-6 with TRBJ2-5; 7 positions agree with TRBD2. J lost 4 bases, V lost 6 bases, and 8 bases had no gene match. Per germline, CDR1 MNHNY and CDR2 SVGAGI (reference sequence). The CDR3 length is 14 residues. The CDR3 protein is CASRYLTSAETQYF. CDR3 nucleotides: TGTGCCAGCAGATACCTTACTAGCGCAGAGACCCAGTACTTC.

In regard to this clone: A much larger clone lies a single base off, so this may be a read error. The same CDR3 can be traced to other DNA sequences in this sample. This rearrangement joins TRBV7-9 to TRBJ2-2; weak D call: TRBD2 (6 bases). V was clipped by 1 base and J by 5 bases, with 8 bases between them. The CDR3 is 14 residues long. CDR1 and CDR2 from the germline V gene are SEHNR and FQNEAQ (reference sequence). CDR3 protein: CASSLVAGTGELFF. In DNA, the CDR3 is TGTGCCAGCAGCTTAGTGGCGGGGACCGGGGAGCTGTTTTTT.

This chain links TRBV29-1 with TRBJ2-2, with 7 bases aligning to TRBD2. The V segment lost 4 bases and the J segment 5 bases; nucleotides outside the gene matches: 13. The CDR3 covers 16 residues. Germline CDR1 and CDR2: SQVTM and ANQGSEA. The CDR3: CSVGQRAGVGTGELFF. CDR3 coding DNA: TGCAGCGTTGGGCAGAGGGCGGGAGTGGGGACCGGGGAGCTGTTTTTT.

This clone is deemed medium-sized. The chain uses TRBV18 and TRBJ1-1; possibly TRBD1 for D (5 bases). Trimming took 1 base from V and 4 from J, leaving 10 bases between them. The CDR3 loop spans 14 amino acids. Germline assignment: CDR1 KGHSH and CDR2 LQKENI. The CDR3 DNA sequence: TGTGCCAGCTCACCACTGGGGGGGGGCACTGAAGCTTTCTTT. Its protein product is CASSPLGGGTEAFF.

V is TRBV7-2 and J is TRBJ2-6, with D unclear. V was shortened by 3 bases and J by 0 bases, with 9 bases between the two germline ends. This CDR3 is 16 amino acids long. Looked up from germline, CDR1 is SGHTA and CDR2 is FQGNSA. CDR3 loop: CASSFILGSGANVLTF. The DNA of the CDR3 is TGTGCCAGCAGCTTCATTCTGGGCTCTGGGGCCAACGTCCTGACTTTC.

The chain is built from TRBV5-4 and TRBJ2-5, with TRBD2 identical over 11 bases. The V and J ends lost 0 bases and 5 bases, in that order; junction bases with no gene match: 6. Germline assignment: CDR1 SGHNT and CDR2 YYREEE (reference sequence). CDR3 length equals 16 residues. CDR3 DNA: TGTGCCAGCAGCTTGGGTCTAGCGGGGGGTAGGGAGACCCAGTACTTC. Amino acid sequence: CASSLGLAGGRETQYF.

V gene TRBV19 combines with J gene TRBJ1-1; the match to TRBD1 covers 8 bases. The CDR3 is made up of 14 amino acids. Per the germline V gene, CDR1 is LNHDA and CDR2 is SQIVND (reference sequence). The trim removed 2 bases at V and 5 bases at J, leaving 4 bases unmatched. The CDR3 here is CASSIIQGGTEAFF. In DNA form, the CDR3 reads TGTGCCAGTAGTATAATACAGGGGGGTACTGAAGCTTTCTTT.

J is TRBJ1-5 and V is TRBV10-3, with a tentative D call TRBD1 (6 bases). V lost 3 bases to trimming and J lost 4 bases, with 10 bases between them. Germline V gene lookup returns CDR1 ENHRY and CDR2 SYGVKD. This CDR3 is built from 14 residues. CDR3 coding DNA: TGTGCCATCAGTGACGGGACACTGAATCAGCCCCAGCATTTT. Translated, it gives CAISDGTLNQPQHF.

The chain is built from TRBV7-9 and TRBJ2-7, with TRBD2 matching over 11 bases. This CDR3 contains 15 residues. Looked up from germline, CDR1 is SEHNR and CDR2 is FQNEAQ (reference sequence). V was clipped by 5 bases and J by 5 bases; unmatched bases: 8. The CDR3: CASSAETSGANEQYF. CDR3 nucleotide sequence: TGTGCCAGCAGCGCGGAGACTAGCGGGGCCAACGAGCAGTACTTC.

This clone was counted between two and nine times. V gene TRBV5-1 combines with J gene TRBJ2-3, with D perhaps matching TRBD2 (5 bases). Germline V gives CDR1 SGHRS, CDR2 YFSETQ. Trimming stripped 5 bases from V and 1 base from J, with 17 bases between. This CDR3 comprises 16 residues. As DNA, the CDR3 is TGCGCCAGCAGGGTTTCTGGTAGCGCAGGCACAGATACGCAGTATTTT. It specifies CASRVSGSAGTDTQYF.